Presented here are 24 T cell receptor beta chains from one specimen sequenced in a study of response to subunit inactivated influenza vaccine. Via MiXCR, TCRdb re-called the RT-PCR reads, giving one row per CDR3 protein. The table lists around 850,000 distinct CDR3 sequences, approximately 17% of them singletons. This sample comprised PBMCs from blood, obtained 5 days after vaccination. These receptors came from a man aged 45-65 years who received an inactivated influenza vaccine.

The chain carries TRBV28 and TRBJ1-5; 11 bases match TRBD1. This CDR3 spans 15 amino acids. From germline, CDR1 is MDHEN and CDR2 SYDVKM. J lost 7 bases, V lost 6 bases, and 8 bases had no gene match. The CDR3 sequence is CASSWDRGKGQPQHF. CDR3 coding DNA: TGTGCCAGCAGCTGGGACAGGGGGAAGGGGCAGCCCCAGCATTTT.

The J gene is TRBJ2-7, the V gene TRBV28; 7 nucleotides agree with TRBD2. With 1 base clipped from V and 4 bases from J, the junction kept 7 bases outside the gene matches. The CDR3 length is 15 residues. Per germline, CDR1 MDHEN and CDR2 SYDVKM. The CDR3 sequence is CASSLSREGKYEQYF. The CDR3 bases are TGTGCCAGCAGTTTATCCAGGGAGGGAAAATACGAGCAGTACTTC.

There are a few counts of this clonotype. At one of its ends the junction is not consistent with the germline gene, which may arise from a read error. The chain employs TRBV10-3 and TRBJ2-7; perhaps TRBD1 as D (6 bases). CDR1 ENHRY and CDR2 SYGVKD come from the germline V gene. The CDR3 covers 14 residues. CDR3 residues: CAINEKDSTYEQYF. DNA for the CDR3: TGTGCCATCAATGAGAAGGACAGCACCTACGAGCAGTACTTC.

V is TRBV4-2 and J is TRBJ2-2; D may correspond to TRBD1 or TRBD2 (6 bases each). The CDR3 sequence is 15 residues long. V lost 1 base to trimming and J lost 5 bases, with 11 bases between them. Looked up from germline, CDR1 is LGHNA and CDR2 is YNFKEQ. The CDR3 reads CASSQALGGTGELFF. CDR3 coding DNA: TGTGCCAGCAGCCAAGCCTTAGGGGGGACCGGGGAGCTGTTTTTT.

This clonotype was counted at least ten times. The junction does not match germline at one end; this may be a read error. The chain uses TRBV5-1 and TRBJ1-2; 7 nucleotides agree with TRBD1. The CDR3 consists of 13 residues. The germline gives CDR1 SGHRS, CDR2 YFSETQ. CDR3 in DNA: TGTGCCAGCAGCTCGGGACAGAACTATGGCTACACCTTC. Protein product: CASSSGQNYGYTF.

This clonotype was observed a few times. The V and J genes are TRBV20-1 and TRBJ2-5; TRBD2 matches at 13 bases. Germline V gene lookup returns CDR1 DFQATT and CDR2 SNEGSKA (reference sequence). This CDR3 has 16 residues. With V trimmed by 4 bases and J by 0 bases, 5 bases remained unmatched. The CDR3 sequence is CSATGTSGANQETQYF. CDR3 nucleotide sequence: TGCAGTGCTACCGGGACTAGCGGGGCCAACCAAGAGACCCAGTACTTC.

This clonotype was seen a handful of times. V gene TRBV7-2 combines with J gene TRBJ1-1, with a tentative D call TRBD1 (5 bases). Per the germline V gene, CDR1 is SGHTA and CDR2 is FQGNSA. The CDR3 covers 13 residues. Trimming removed 6 bases from V and 4 bases from J, with 12 bases in between. CDR3 DNA: TGTGCCAGCAGATGGGGCGAAGGCACTGAAGCTTTCTTT. Protein: CASRWGEGTEAFF.

There are a few counts of this clonotype. The chain joins TRBV5-8 to TRBJ1-1; no definite D call. Trimming cost V 3 bases and J 0 bases, with 12 bases left between them. The CDR3 is 15 residues long. Germline CDR1 is SGHTS and CDR2 is YDEGEE. CDR3 sequence: CASSYLGTLNTEAFF. DNA for the CDR3: TGTGCCAGCAGCTATCTTGGCACCTTGAACACTGAAGCTTTCTTT.

In its sample, this clonotype was seen a few times. V and J are TRBV14 and TRBJ2-1, with a weak D call TRBD2 (6 bases). V lost 1 base, J lost 7 bases, and 11 bases lay in between. This CDR3 has 14 residues. The germline V gene encodes CDR1 SGHDN and CDR2 FVKESK. As DNA, the CDR3 is TGTGCCAGCAGCCAAGCGGGACTCCTAAATGAGCAGTTCTTC. Translation: CASSQAGLLNEQFF.

V usage is TRBV27 and J usage is TRBJ2-1; D is perhaps TRBD1 (6 bases). The CDR3 sequence is 14 residues long. Trimming left V 2 bases short and J 6 bases short, with 11 bases between. Germline CDR1 and CDR2: MNHEY and SMNVEV (reference sequence). CDR3 DNA sequence: TGTGCCAGCAGTTTAAACAGGGCGGTCAATGAGCAGTTCTTC. As protein: CASSLNRAVNEQFF.

This clonotype was counted many times. This rearrangement joins TRBV27 to TRBJ2-1, with D maybe TRBD2 (6 bases). In germline, CDR1 is MNHEY, CDR2 SMNVEV (reference sequence). The ends were cut back, 5 bases at V and 8 bases at J, with 16 bases in the middle. This CDR3 is built from 14 residues. The CDR3 sequence is CASSPGLSRDEQFF. The DNA for the CDR3 is TGTGCCAGCAGTCCGGGACTCTCCAGGGATGAGCAGTTCTTC.

The rearrangement joins TRBV4-3 to TRBJ2-7; D remains ambiguous. Germline CDR1 LGHNA, CDR2 YSLEER. The CDR3 covers 14 residues. Trimming cost V 0 bases and J 7 bases, with 13 bases left between them. CDR3 DNA: TGCGCCAGCAGCCAAGAGCTCCAGTCTTGGGAGCAGTACTTC. Translating it yields CASSQELQSWEQYF.

The chain uses TRBV7-6 and TRBJ2-2, with D hard to call. The CDR3 is 14 residues long. Trimming left V 5 bases short and J 3 bases short, with 10 bases between. Germline loops: CDR1 SGHVS, CDR2 FNYEAQ. The CDR3 nucleotides read TGTGCCAGCAGCCTCAACAGAGACACCGGGGAGCTGTTTTTT. Translating gives CASSLNRDTGELFF.

This chain joins TRBV23-1 and TRBJ1-5, with D possibly being TRBD1 (5 bases). TRBV23-1 belongs to the ORF category, with a function that is uncertain. The CDR3 extends over 19 amino acids. The V end lost 2 bases, the J end lost 0 bases, and 20 bases lay between the germline ends. CDR3 amino acids: CASSQSPYLSGGSNQPQHF. CDR3 coding DNA: TGCGCCAGCAGTCAAAGCCCCTACTTATCTGGGGGTAGCAATCAGCCCCAGCATTTT.

In its sample, this clonotype was seen a few times. This rearrangement joins TRBV12-3 or TRBV12-4 to TRBJ2-2; D remains ambiguous. The CDR3 sequence is 16 residues long. V was pared by 0 bases and J by 1 base, with 9 bases between. The CDR3 nucleotides read TGTGCCAGCAGTTTAGCACAAACACTGAACACCGGGGAGCTGTTTTTT. Protein product: CASSLAQTLNTGELFF.

Only a few counts were recorded for this clonotype. The chain couples TRBV11-1 to TRBJ2-2; 10 bases line up with TRBD2. CDR1 is SGHAT, CDR2 FQDESV, per germline (reference sequence). J gave up 5 bases and V 4 bases, and 13 bases lay outside the gene matches. CDR3 length equals 18 residues. CDR3 residues: CASSSPLTSGVKTGELFF. CDR3 bases: TGTGCCAGCAGCTCACCCCTTACTAGCGGGGTTAAAACCGGGGAGCTGTTTTTT.

The J gene is TRBJ2-7, the V gene TRBV15, with a weak D call TRBD2 (5 bases). Germline V gene data show CDR1 as LNHNV and CDR2 as YYDKDF (reference sequence). The V and J ends lost 0 bases and 5 bases respectively, with 11 bases between them. This CDR3 comprises 14 residues. This CDR3 is CATSRDSNGDEQYF. In nucleotides, the CDR3 is TGTGCCACCAGCAGAGATAGTAACGGGGACGAGCAGTACTTC.

The chain carries TRBV28 and TRBJ2-2; TRBD1 is a possible D gene (5 bases). Trimming pared 1 base from V and 4 bases from J, leaving 10 bases between. The CDR3 loop spans 15 amino acids. CDR1 is MDHEN, CDR2 SYDVKM, per germline. The CDR3 reads CASSLFPGITGELFF. CDR3 sequence (DNA): TGTGCCAGCAGTTTATTTCCAGGGATCACCGGGGAGCTGTTTTTT.

In its sample, this clonotype was seen a few times. The chain recombines TRBV20-1 with TRBJ2-1; 13 bases are a match to TRBD2. Germline trimming cut 5 bases from V and 6 bases from J; bases unmatched to any gene: 7. The CDR3 contains 15 residues. Germline loops: CDR1 DFQATT, CDR2 SNEGSKA (reference sequence). The CDR3 reads CSAAKGLAGTNEQFF. CDR3 DNA sequence: TGCAGTGCTGCTAAGGGACTAGCGGGAACCAATGAGCAGTTCTTC.

In its sample, this clonotype was seen a few times. The rearrangement joins TRBV12-3 or TRBV12-4 to TRBJ2-2; maybe TRBD1 (5 bases). The CDR3 has 15 residues. With 4 bases removed from V and 3 bases from J, the gap between germline ends came to 12 bases. The CDR3 loop is CASSSPRVYTGELFF. The CDR3 region has the DNA TGTGCCAGCAGTTCGCCCAGGGTGTACACCGGGGAGCTGTTTTTT.

In its sample, this clonotype was seen a few times. This sequence joins TRBV20-1 and TRBJ2-7, with D perhaps TRBD1 or TRBD2 (5 bases each). This CDR3 has 18 residues. V lost 1 base to trimming and J lost 4 bases, with 26 bases between them. Per germline, CDR1 DFQATT and CDR2 SNEGSKA (reference sequence). CDR3 amino acids: CSARGVQGPSSSLYEQYF. Written as DNA, the CDR3 is TGCAGTGCTAGAGGGGTGCAGGGACCTTCCTCCTCCTTGTACGAGCAGTACTTC.

J is TRBJ1-1 and V is TRBV7-9; a weak D match, TRBD1 (6 bases). V shed 3 bases and J shed 4 bases, with 12 bases lying between them. CDR1 SEHNR and CDR2 FQNEAQ come from the germline V gene (reference sequence). The CDR3 sequence is 14 residues long. DNA of the CDR3: TGTGCCAGCAGCTTTAGACAGGAGAGCACTGAAGCTTTCTTT. Translation gives CASSFRQESTEAFF.

The CDR3, as DNA: TGTGCCACCAGCTTGGGAGACAGGGGTTCTGGAAACACCATATATTTT. Translated, it gives CATSLGDRGSGNTIYF. The chain recombines TRBV15 with TRBJ1-3; 8 nucleotides match TRBD1. Unmatched junction bases numbered 7, after V lost 5 bases and J lost 1 base. Germline lookup yields CDR1 LNHNV and CDR2 YYDKDF (reference sequence). The length of the CDR3 is 16 residues.

This clonotype occurred many times. This sequence joins TRBV6-2 or TRBV6-3 and TRBJ2-1; either TRBD1 or TRBD2 may supply D (6 bases each). Germline V CDR1 and CDR2: MNHEY, SVGEGT. There are 17 residues in the CDR3. V dropped 5 bases and J dropped 7 bases, with 24 bases sitting between them. CDR3 region: CASSARGSTVGGNEQFF. The CDR3 region has the DNA TGTGCCAGCAGTGCTAGGGGGTCAACCGTAGGGGGGAATGAGCAGTTCTTC.